This TCR beta chain originates from a study of shared clonotypes between healthy human individuals. To note about this clone: The antigen remains unidentified.

The germline V gene encodes CDR1 LGHNA and CDR2 YNFKEQ. The trim removed 1 base at V and 4 bases at J, leaving 7 bases unmatched. The CDR3 sequence is 17 residues long. This table comes from immunoSEQ multiplex PCR, and its TCRdb copy is limited to in-frame clones, with some not included. Of 2,500,000 or so clones in the sample, 90% to 95% were seen once. Study observations and caveats: Clonotypes shared by all four donors outscored non-shared clonotypes in generation probability. Compared with memory subsets, naive subsets generally had larger estimated richness.

Sequencing input: naive CD4+ T cells sorted from blood. Subset noted: CD45RA+ positively selected. The TCR comes from a man aged 18 to 35 in good health. The chain carries TRBV4-2 and TRBJ2-1; TRBD2 matches 10 bases. DNA of the CDR3: TGTGCCAGCAGCCAAGGAACTAGCGGGACCATATACAATGAGCAGTTCTTC. It codes for CASSQGTSGTIYNEQFF.